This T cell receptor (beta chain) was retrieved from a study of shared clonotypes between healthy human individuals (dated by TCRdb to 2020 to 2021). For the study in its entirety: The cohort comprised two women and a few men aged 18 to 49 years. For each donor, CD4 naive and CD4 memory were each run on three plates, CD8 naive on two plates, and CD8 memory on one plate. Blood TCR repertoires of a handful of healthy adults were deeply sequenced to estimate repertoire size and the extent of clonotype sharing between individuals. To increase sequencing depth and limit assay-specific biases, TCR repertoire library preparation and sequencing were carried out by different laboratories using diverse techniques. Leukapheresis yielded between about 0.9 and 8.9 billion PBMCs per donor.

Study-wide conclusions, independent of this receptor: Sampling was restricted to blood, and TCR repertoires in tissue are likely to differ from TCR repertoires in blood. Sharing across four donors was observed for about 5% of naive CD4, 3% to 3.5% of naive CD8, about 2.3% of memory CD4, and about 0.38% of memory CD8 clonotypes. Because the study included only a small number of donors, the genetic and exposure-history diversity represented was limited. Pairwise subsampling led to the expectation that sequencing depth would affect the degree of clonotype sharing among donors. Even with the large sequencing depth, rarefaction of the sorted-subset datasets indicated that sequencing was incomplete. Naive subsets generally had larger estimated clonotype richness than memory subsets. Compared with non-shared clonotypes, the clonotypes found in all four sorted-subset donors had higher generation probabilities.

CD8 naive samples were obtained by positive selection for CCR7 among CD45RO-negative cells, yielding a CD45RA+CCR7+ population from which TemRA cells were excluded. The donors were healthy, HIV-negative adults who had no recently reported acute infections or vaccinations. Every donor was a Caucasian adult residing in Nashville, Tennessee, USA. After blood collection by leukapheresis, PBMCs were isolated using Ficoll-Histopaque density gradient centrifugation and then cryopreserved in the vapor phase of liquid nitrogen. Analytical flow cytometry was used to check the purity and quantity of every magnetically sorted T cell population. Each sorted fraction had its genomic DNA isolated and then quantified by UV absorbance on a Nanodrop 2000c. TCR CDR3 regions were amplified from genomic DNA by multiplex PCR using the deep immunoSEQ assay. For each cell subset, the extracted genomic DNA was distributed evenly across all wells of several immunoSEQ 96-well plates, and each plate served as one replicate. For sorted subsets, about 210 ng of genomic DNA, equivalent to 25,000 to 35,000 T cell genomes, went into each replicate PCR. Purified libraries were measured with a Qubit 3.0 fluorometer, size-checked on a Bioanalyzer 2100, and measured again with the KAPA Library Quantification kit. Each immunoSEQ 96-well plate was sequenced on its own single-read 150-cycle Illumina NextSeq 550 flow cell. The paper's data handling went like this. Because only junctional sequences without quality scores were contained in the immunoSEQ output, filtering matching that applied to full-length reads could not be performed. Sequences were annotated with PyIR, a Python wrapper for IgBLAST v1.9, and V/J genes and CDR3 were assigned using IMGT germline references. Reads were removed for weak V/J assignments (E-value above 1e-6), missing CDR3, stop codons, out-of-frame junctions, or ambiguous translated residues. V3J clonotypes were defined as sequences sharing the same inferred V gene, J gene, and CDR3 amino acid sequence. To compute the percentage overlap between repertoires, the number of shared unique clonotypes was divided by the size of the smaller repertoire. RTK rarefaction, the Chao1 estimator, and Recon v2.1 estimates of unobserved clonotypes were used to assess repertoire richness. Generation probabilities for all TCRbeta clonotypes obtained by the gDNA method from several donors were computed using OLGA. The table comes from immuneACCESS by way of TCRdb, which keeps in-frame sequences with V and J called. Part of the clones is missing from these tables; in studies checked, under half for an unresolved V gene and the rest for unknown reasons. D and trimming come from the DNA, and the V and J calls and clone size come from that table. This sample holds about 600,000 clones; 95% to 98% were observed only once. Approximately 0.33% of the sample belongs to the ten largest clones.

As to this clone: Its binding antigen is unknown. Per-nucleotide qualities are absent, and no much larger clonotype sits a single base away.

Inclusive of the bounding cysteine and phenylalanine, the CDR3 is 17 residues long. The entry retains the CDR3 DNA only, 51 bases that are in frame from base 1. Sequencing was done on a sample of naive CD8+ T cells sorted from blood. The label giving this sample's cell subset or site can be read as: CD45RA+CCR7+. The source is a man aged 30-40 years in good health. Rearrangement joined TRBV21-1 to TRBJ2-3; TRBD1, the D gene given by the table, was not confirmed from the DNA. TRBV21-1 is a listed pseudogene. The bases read TGTGCCAGCAGCACTTCTCCGCGGACAGTGATCTGGGATACGCAGTATTTT. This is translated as CASSTSPRTVIWDTQYF.